Presented here are 16 T cell receptor beta chains from one specimen sequenced in a study of blood T cell repertoires in COVID-19. Some clones are missing from TCRdb's copy, which holds only in-frame ones; the method was immunoSEQ multiplex PCR. The sample shows just under 300,000 clones, approximately 86% of them seen only once. The specimen was peripheral blood. These receptors originate from a man in his 70s with acute or convalescent COVID-19.

The CDR3 DNA sequence: TGCGCCAGCAGCTTGGGCGGGACAGGAGGCGACACTGAAGCTTTCTTT. It translates to CASSLGGTGGDTEAFF. The genes are TRBV5-1 and TRBJ1-1; 8 nucleotides line up with TRBD1. Germline V gene lookup returns CDR1 SGHRS and CDR2 YFSETQ. The CDR3 contains 16 residues. V was clipped by 0 bases and J by 3 bases; unmatched bases: 7. The variable domain in full, completed from reference TRBV5-1 and TRBJ1-1, reads KAGVTQTPRYLIKTRGQQVTLSCSPISGHRSVSWYQQTPGQGLQFLFEYFSETQRNKGNFPGRFSGRQFSNSRSEMNVSTLELGDSALYLCASSLGGTGGDTEAFFGQGTRLTVV.

Notes on this clone: Other DNA sequences from this sample encode an identical CDR3 as well. The V and J genes are TRBV19 and TRBJ2-7, with D maybe TRBD1 (8 bases). V dropped 7 bases and J dropped 2 bases, with 15 bases sitting between them. Germline V gene data show CDR1 as LNHDA and CDR2 as SQIVND (reference sequence). This CDR3 is 14 amino acids long. CDR3 sequence: CASTSGTGPYEQYF. CDR3 sequence (DNA): TGTGCCAGTACCAGCGGGACAGGACCCTACGAGCAGTACTTC.

V and J are TRBV30 and TRBJ1-4; D may be TRBD1 (5 bases). The length of the CDR3 is 17 residues. CDR1 and CDR2 (germline): GTSNPN, SVGIG (reference sequence). V lost 1 base to trimming and J lost 0 bases, with 15 bases between them. The CDR3 DNA follows: TGTGCCTGGAGTGAGGCCCTACAGGAACCAACTAATGAAAAACTGTTTTTT. Its protein is CAWSEALQEPTNEKLFF.

The V gene is TRBV7-9, the J gene TRBJ1-6; D may be TRBD1 (6 bases). The length of the CDR3 is 15 residues. Trimming stripped 5 bases from V and 5 bases from J, with 13 bases between. Germline V gene sequence: CDR1 SEHNR, CDR2 FQNEAQ (reference sequence). CDR3 nucleotides: TGTGCCAGCAGCACTTCGACAGGTCATAATTCACCCCTCCACTTT. Protein product: CASSTSTGHNSPLHF.

The chain is built from TRBV29-1 and TRBJ2-5, with 9 nucleotides matching TRBD2. Trimming cost V 5 bases and J 0 bases; bases outside gene matches: 4. CDR1 is SQVTM and CDR2 is ANQGSEA in the germline V gene. The CDR3 is 14 amino acids. CDR3 in DNA: TGCAGCGTTTTGCTAGCGGGGTACCAAGAGACCCAGTACTTC. This codes for CSVLLAGYQETQYF.

V is TRBV4-1 and J is TRBJ1-3, with TRBD1 as a possible D gene (6 bases). From germline, CDR1 is MGHRA and CDR2 YSYEKL. The CDR3 sequence is 15 residues long. V shed 1 base and J shed 3 bases, with 10 bases lying between them. Here the CDR3 reads CASSQGNRDGNTIYF. The CDR3 DNA reads as TGCGCCAGCAGCCAAGGTAACAGGGATGGAAACACCATATATTTT.

This sequence joins TRBV3-1 (or the pseudogene TRBV3-2) and TRBJ1-5; a possible D gene is TRBD1 (5 bases). The CDR3 loop spans 13 amino acids. V was pared by 3 bases and J by 7 bases, with 10 bases between. Germline CDR1 LGHDT, CDR2 YNNKEL (reference sequence). The CDR3 region has the DNA TGTGCCAGCAGCCAGTCGACAGTGCAGCCCCAGCATTTT. It is translated as CASSQSTVQPQHF.

This sequence joins TRBV5-4 and TRBJ2-1; 8 nucleotides line up with TRBD2. The CDR3 contains 15 residues. CDR1 is SGHNT, CDR2 YYREEE, per germline (reference sequence). V lost 4 bases and J lost 8; bases outside the gene matches: 11. CDR3 amino acids: CASSRPGLGRDEQFF. Written as DNA, the CDR3 is TGTGCCAGCAGCCGCCCGGGACTAGGTAGGGATGAGCAGTTCTTC.

This clone was counted a few times. V is TRBV4-2 and J is TRBJ2-1; a possible D gene is TRBD2 (6 bases). CDR3 length: 15 amino acids. The germline gives CDR1 LGHNA, CDR2 YNFKEQ. Trimming cost V 1 base and J 3 bases, with 10 bases left between them. The CDR3 nucleotides read TGTGCCAGCAGCCAAGGGGGTAGCGGCTACAATGAGCAGTTCTTC. The encoded protein is CASSQGGSGYNEQFF.

The chain couples TRBV6-5 to TRBJ1-1, with D unresolved. The CDR3 loop spans 14 amino acids. V was trimmed by 0 bases and J by 4 bases, leaving 9 bases between them. Germline assignment: CDR1 MNHEY and CDR2 SVGAGI. The CDR3 loop is CASSYSGRGTEAFF. Written as DNA, the CDR3 is TGTGCCAGCAGTTACTCCGGTCGGGGCACTGAAGCTTTCTTT.

This clone was seen just once. The V gene is TRBV18, the J gene TRBJ1-4, with 10 positions matching TRBD1. This CDR3 has 15 residues. The germline CDR1 and CDR2 sequences are KGHSH and LQKENI. The V segment lost 4 bases and the J segment 8 bases; nucleotides outside the gene matches: 7. CDR3 in amino acids: CASSLRTGGYEKLFF. The CDR3 coding sequence is TGTGCCAGCTCACTAAGGACAGGGGGGTACGAAAAACTGTTTTTT.

The rearrangement links TRBV10-2 to TRBJ2-3; D gene unclear. The CDR3 has 14 residues. The V and J ends lost 3 bases and 2 bases respectively, with 9 bases between them. Germline loops: CDR1 WSHSY, CDR2 SAAADI. The CDR3 loop is CASSEVLFTDTQYF. The CDR3 coding sequence is TGCGCCAGCAGTGAAGTACTATTCACAGATACGCAGTATTTT.

V is TRBV7-9 and J is TRBJ1-2; 9 bases match TRBD1. Germline CDR1 is SEHNR and CDR2 is FQNEAQ (reference sequence). This CDR3 has 11 residues. With 4 bases clipped from V and 11 bases from J, the junction kept 2 bases outside the gene matches. DNA for the CDR3: TGTGCCAGCAGCTCACAGGGGGCTTACACCTTC. This encodes CASSSQGAYTF. The whole variable domain, remainder taken from reference TRBV7-9 and TRBJ1-2, is DTGVSQNPRHKITKRGQNVTFRCDPISEHNRLYWYRQTLGQGPEFLTYFQNEAQLEKSRLLSDRFSAERPKGSFSTLEIQRTEQGDSAMYLCASSSQGAYTFGSGTRLTVV.

The chain carries TRBV29-1 and TRBJ1-2, with 8 nucleotides matching TRBD1. The CDR3 consists of 13 residues. V lost 2 bases to trimming and J lost 8 bases; unmatched junction nucleotides: 7. Germline assignment: CDR1 SQVTM and CDR2 ANQGSEA. CDR3 sequence (DNA): TGCAGCGTTGAACTAGGACAGGGAGGGGGCTACACCTTC. Translated, it gives CSVELGQGGGYTF.

As for this clone: This CDR3 is also generated by other DNA sequences in the sample. V gene TRBV4-2 combines with J gene TRBJ1-3; unclear D gene. CDR3 size: 16 residues. V dropped 0 bases and J dropped 0 bases, with 9 bases sitting between them. Germline values: CDR1 LGHNA, CDR2 YNFKEQ. The CDR3 region has the DNA TGTGCCAGCAGCCAAGAGACCGGGAGCTCTGGAAACACCATATATTTT. Protein: CASSQETGSSGNTIYF.

This chain connects TRBV19 to TRBJ2-5, with TRBD2 identical over 9 bases. The CDR3 covers 16 residues. V was pared by 8 bases and J by 4 bases, with 14 bases of the junction left unmatched. From germline, CDR1 is LNHDA and CDR2 SQIVND (reference sequence). The CDR3 nucleotides read TGTGCCAGTTCACCCGTAGCGGGAGTGGTCGGAGAGACCCAGTACTTC. Amino acids: CASSPVAGVVGETQYF.